One T cell receptor (beta chain) is described in this entry. What it binds is not known. A much larger clone differs by one base, so this may be a read error. MiXCR, applied by TCRdb to the 5' RACE reads, yields one record per CDR3 protein. Here the sample spans 6,500 to 8,500 distinct CDR3 sequences, 2.5% to 4% being singletons. This record comes from a study of spatial heterogeneity in lung cancer. Regarding the study as a whole: Expanded alpha and beta TCR counts within tumors tracked tumor mutation counts.

V shed 2 bases, J shed 7 bases, and the junction held 4 bases outside the gene matches. The CDR3 is 15 amino acids. The germline V gene has CDR1 SGHTA and CDR2 FQGTGA. Time point described: sample taken at primary tumor resection. The chain is built from TRBV7-3 and TRBJ2-2; TRBD1 agrees at 10 bases. The source was lung tumor tissue, collected at surgery. The TCR comes from a male donor with early-stage non-small cell lung cancer. The CDR3 DNA is TGTGCCAGCAGCTTAGGGACAGGGGATGGCGGGGAGCTGTTTTTT. Translating gives CASSLGTGDGGELFF.